The 26 T cell receptor beta chains given below trace back to one sample, sequenced in a study of blood T cell repertoires in COVID-19. Using immunoSEQ multiplex PCR, the repertoire was profiled, and TCRdb retains in-frame clones only, with some absent. Among under 250,000 clones listed, under 95% were seen once. The source material was peripheral blood. Source of these receptors: a man aged 30 to 45 with acute or convalescent COVID-19.

The chain uses TRBV2 and TRBJ1-1; TRBD1 is a possible D gene (5 bases). Germline lookup yields CDR1 SNHLY and CDR2 FYNNEI. The CDR3 contains 14 residues. V gave up 6 bases and J gave up 4 bases, with 15 bases separating them. CDR3 coding DNA: TGTGCCAGCAGCAGAGCCACGGGGGGCACTGAAGCTTTCTTT. It yields the protein CASSRATGGTEAFF.

The J gene is TRBJ2-7, the V gene TRBV27; tentatively, D is TRBD1 (6 bases). Germline V gene data show CDR1 as MNHEY and CDR2 as SMNVEV (reference sequence). The CDR3 contains 14 residues. Trimming removed 3 bases from V and 4 bases from J, with 13 bases in between. DNA for the CDR3: TGTGCCAGCAGTTTTTACCAGGGGTCTTACGAGCAGTACTTC. It specifies CASSFYQGSYEQYF.

The chain links TRBV3-1 (or the pseudogene TRBV3-2) to TRBJ2-3, with no clear D. Deletions cut 5 bases from V and 6 bases from J, with 15 bases between. Germline loops: CDR1 LGHDT, CDR2 YNNKEL (reference sequence). The length of the CDR3 is 14 residues. In nucleotides, the CDR3 is TGTGCCAGCAGCGAGGTCGCCCGAAAGGATACGCAGTATTTT. Translated, it gives CASSEVARKDTQYF.

The chain employs TRBV10-3 and TRBJ1-4; D gene ambiguous. Germline CDR1 reads ENHRY; CDR2 reads SYGVKD. V was pared by 2 bases and J by 7 bases, with 8 bases between. CDR3 size: 13 residues. The CDR3 DNA is TGTGCCATCAGTGAGGTTGGGCCTGAAAAACTGTTTTTT. Translation: CAISEVGPEKLFF.

CDR3 amino acids: CASSLRDSDTDTQYF. CDR3 coding DNA: TGTGCCAGCAGCTTAAGGGATAGCGACACAGATACGCAGTATTTT. V gene TRBV7-9 combines with J gene TRBJ2-3; weak D call: TRBD2 (5 bases). The CDR3 contains 15 residues. Germline CDR1 is SEHNR and CDR2 is FQNEAQ (reference sequence). The ends were cut back, 2 bases at V and 2 bases at J, with 11 bases in the middle. The complete variable domain, with remaining parts taken from reference TRBV7-9 and TRBJ2-3, reads DTGVSQNPRHKITKRGQNVTFRCDPISEHNRLYWYRQTLGQGPEFLTYFQNEAQLEKSRLLSDRFSAERPKGSFSTLEIQRTEQGDSAMYLCASSLRDSDTDTQYFGPGTRLTVL.

The genes are TRBV27 and TRBJ2-3, with 10 bases lining up with TRBD1. Germline trimming cut 8 bases from V and 3 bases from J; bases unmatched to any gene: 8. CDR3 size: 15 residues. In germline, CDR1 is MNHEY, CDR2 SMNVEV (reference sequence). Here the CDR3 reads CASRRQGARTDTQYF. The CDR3 DNA reads as TGTGCCAGCCGAAGACAGGGGGCGCGGACAGATACGCAGTATTTT.

The V call is TRBV12-5, the J call TRBJ2-7; 7 bases agree with TRBD1. V shed 10 bases and J 4 bases; nucleotides not matched to a gene: 10. Germline CDR1 reads LGHNT; CDR2 reads FRNRAP. The CDR3 has 13 residues. The CDR3 DNA reads TGTGCTACCGTTGGGGACAGTTTGTACGAGCAGTACTTC. Translating it yields CATVGDSLYEQYF.

The CDR3 DNA reads as TGTGCCAGCAGCTTTGGGGGGGGCCTTCCCACAGATACGCAGTATTTT. This codes for CASSFGGGLPTDTQYF. The rearrangement links TRBV11-3 to TRBJ2-3; maybe TRBD2 (7 bases). With 3 bases removed from V and 2 bases from J, the gap between germline ends came to 15 bases. Germline V gene sequence: CDR1 SGHNT, CDR2 YENEEA. This CDR3 is 16 amino acids long.

This clone came up once. The rearrangement joins TRBV2 to TRBJ1-2; possible D gene TRBD1, 6 bases. Germline V gene sequence: CDR1 SNHLY, CDR2 FYNNEI. The CDR3 covers 12 residues. Trimming took off 5 bases at V and 5 bases at J, with 9 bases between the two ends. CDR3 protein: CASSQTGYGYTF. The CDR3 DNA is TGTGCCAGCAGTCAAACAGGGTATGGCTACACCTTC.

V is TRBV14 and J is TRBJ2-3, with TRBD2 matching over 7 bases. The CDR3 length is 15 residues. J was trimmed by 2 bases and V by 4 bases; bases with no gene match: 6. Germline V CDR1 and CDR2: SGHDN, FVKESK. The CDR3 here is CASSRLAENTDTQYF. The CDR3 nucleotides are TGTGCCAGCAGCCGGCTAGCGGAAAACACAGATACGCAGTATTTT.

The chain is built from TRBV10-2 and TRBJ2-3; tentatively, D is TRBD2 (6 bases). The CDR3 sequence is 14 residues long. Germline V gene lookup returns CDR1 WSHSY and CDR2 SAAADI. V lost 2 bases and J 5 bases, leaving 11 bases between the germline ends. CDR3 DNA sequence: TGCGCCAGCAGTGAGGAGGCGGGATTAGATACGCAGTATTTT. Its protein product is CASSEEAGLDTQYF.

The chain has TRBV28 and TRBJ2-7; D is perhaps TRBD1 (5 bases). V lost 8 bases and J lost 1, with 15 bases in between. Germline CDR1 reads MDHEN; CDR2 reads SYDVKM. The CDR3 loop spans 14 amino acids. The CDR3 region is CASETALRSYEQYF. As DNA, the CDR3 is TGTGCCAGCGAGACAGCCTTACGATCCTACGAGCAGTACTTC.

This clone was observed a handful of times. The rearrangement links TRBV2 to TRBJ1-2; 8 bases align to TRBD1. Germline loops: CDR1 SNHLY, CDR2 FYNNEI. V was clipped by 6 bases and J by 8 bases; unmatched bases: 8. CDR3 length equals 13 residues. The CDR3 DNA reads as TGTGCCAGCAGCCCAACAGGGGGGGGCGGCTACACCTTC. This codes for CASSPTGGGGYTF.

The CDR3 is CASSPDRGLTYYGYTF. DNA of the CDR3: TGTGCCAGCAGCCCGGACAGGGGCCTAACCTACTATGGCTACACCTTC. The rearrangement joins TRBV5-6 to TRBJ1-2; 9 bases are shared with TRBD1. The trim removed 4 bases at V and 3 bases at J, leaving 10 bases unmatched. In germline, CDR1 is SGHDT, CDR2 YYEEEE. There are 16 residues in the CDR3.

This sequence joins TRBV6-5 and TRBJ2-3; D is ambiguous. V lost 8 bases and J lost 6, with 12 bases in between. Germline V gives CDR1 MNHEY, CDR2 SVGAGI. The CDR3 is 12 amino acids. CDR3 sequence reads: CASSTQWDTQYF. CDR3 in DNA: TGTGCCAGCTCGACTCAATGGGATACGCAGTATTTT.

The chain's CDR3 is CASPEPRVDNQPQHF. DNA for the CDR3: TGTGCCAGCCCTGAACCGAGGGTAGATAATCAGCCCCAGCATTTT. This chain links TRBV9 with TRBJ1-5, with D unclear. Germline V gene data show CDR1 as SGDLS and CDR2 as YYNGEE. V lost 7 bases and J 4 bases, leaving 18 bases between the germline ends. The CDR3 runs 15 residues.

This chain connects TRBV29-1 to TRBJ2-5; 7 bases map to TRBD2. Germline V gene sequence: CDR1 SQVTM, CDR2 ANQGSEA. Germline trimming cut 6 bases from V and 5 bases from J; bases unmatched to any gene: 9. The CDR3 has 13 amino acids. The CDR3 sequence is CSVTPGRGETQYF. CDR3 coding DNA: TGCAGCGTCACTCCTGGGCGGGGGGAGACCCAGTACTTC.

As regards this clone: Other DNA sequences in the same sample also yield this CDR3. The chain recombines TRBV12-3 or TRBV12-4 with TRBJ1-2; tentatively, D is TRBD1 (6 bases). Trimming removed 1 base at V and 4 bases at J, with 7 bases between. The CDR3 covers 13 residues. CDR3 nucleotides: TGTGCCAGCAGTTTAGGACAGGTCTATGGCTACACCTTC. It encodes CASSLGQVYGYTF.

V is TRBV18 and J is TRBJ1-2, with no clear D. Trimming left V 3 bases short and J 6 bases short, with 11 bases between. Germline V gene lookup returns CDR1 KGHSH and CDR2 LQKENI. The CDR3 sequence is 13 residues long. The CDR3 DNA is TGTGCCAGCTCACCGGCCTCAGGCGATGGCTACACCTTC. It encodes CASSPASGDGYTF.

The CDR3 bases are TGTGCCAGCAGCCAATTGGGGGAGGGTGCGCAGTTCTTC. Translating gives CASSQLGEGAQFF. This chain connects TRBV3-1 (or the pseudogene TRBV3-2) to TRBJ2-1; 7 nucleotides agree with TRBD2. With V trimmed by 2 bases and J by 12 bases, 7 bases remained unmatched. The germline CDR1 and CDR2 sequences are LGHDT and YNNKEL (reference sequence). The CDR3 totals 13 residues.

This chain connects TRBV7-8 to TRBJ1-2; D might be TRBD1 (6 bases). The germline V gene encodes CDR1 SGHVS and CDR2 FQNEAQ. CDR3 length: 17 amino acids. V was cut by 3 bases and J by 5 bases, with 22 bases left in between. CDR3 region: CASSFPPGHDPLYGYTF. The DNA of the CDR3 is TGTGCCAGCAGCTTCCCTCCGGGACACGACCCTCTTTATGGCTACACCTTC.

This sequence joins TRBV9 and TRBJ2-3, with 8 bases fitting TRBD2. Germline-derived CDR1 and CDR2 are SGDLS and YYNGEE. This CDR3 region has 17 residues. V lost 0 bases and J lost 0; bases outside the gene matches: 6. CDR3 amino acids: CASSVAGGATSTDTQYF. CDR3 sequence (DNA): TGTGCCAGCAGCGTAGCCGGGGGGGCCACTAGCACAGATACGCAGTATTTT.

CDR3 sequence (DNA): TGTGCCTGGAGTGTATTAGCCCAAGAGACCCAGTACTTC. Its protein is CAWSVLAQETQYF. The chain employs TRBV30 and TRBJ2-5; D is unresolved. Per the germline V gene, CDR1 is GTSNPN and CDR2 is SVGIG (reference sequence). The V and J ends lost 0 bases and 1 base respectively, with 6 bases between them. The CDR3 has 13 amino acids.

In its sample, this clone was seen once. The chain links TRBV27 to TRBJ2-7, with D unclear. The CDR3 length is 13 residues. Germline V gene data show CDR1 as MNHEY and CDR2 as SMNVEV (reference sequence). The V and J ends lost 3 bases and 2 bases respectively, with 8 bases between them. For the CDR3, the DNA is TGTGCCAGCAGTTTTAGACACACCTACGAGCAGTACTTC. It is translated as CASSFRHTYEQYF.

The genes are TRBV19 and TRBJ2-2; 7 bases agree with TRBD2. Germline CDR1 reads LNHDA; CDR2 reads SQIVND (reference sequence). This CDR3 contains 14 residues. Trimming cost V 5 bases and J 5 bases; bases outside gene matches: 5. CDR3 sequence reads: CASSYRGGTGELFF. DNA for the CDR3: TGTGCCAGTAGTTATAGGGGAGGGACCGGGGAGCTGTTTTTT. The whole variable domain, filled in from reference TRBV19 and TRBJ2-2, reads DGGITQSPKYLFRKEGQNVTLSCEQNLNHDAMYWYRQDPGQGLRLIYYSQIVNDFQKGDIAEGYSVSREKKESFPLTVTSAQKNPTAFYLCASSYRGGTGELFFGEGSRLTVL.

The chain joins TRBV27 to TRBJ2-7, with D uncertain. Germline V lookup: CDR1 MNHEY, CDR2 SMNVEV (reference sequence). This CDR3 contains 14 residues. V was pared by 0 bases and J by 4 bases, with 10 bases between. The CDR3 region is CASSLSATPYEQYF. The CDR3 nucleotides read TGTGCCAGCAGTTTATCAGCGACCCCTTACGAGCAGTACTTC.